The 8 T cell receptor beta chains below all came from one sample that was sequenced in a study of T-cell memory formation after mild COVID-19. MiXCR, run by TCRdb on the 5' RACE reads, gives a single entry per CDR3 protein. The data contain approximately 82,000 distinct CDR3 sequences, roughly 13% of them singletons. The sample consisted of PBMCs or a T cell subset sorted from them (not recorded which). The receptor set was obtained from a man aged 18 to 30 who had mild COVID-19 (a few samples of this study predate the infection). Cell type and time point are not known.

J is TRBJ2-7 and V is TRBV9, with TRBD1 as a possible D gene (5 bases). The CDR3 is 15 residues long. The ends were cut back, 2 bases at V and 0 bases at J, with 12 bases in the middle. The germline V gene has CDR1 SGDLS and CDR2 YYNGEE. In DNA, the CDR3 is TGTGCCAGCAGCGTCGGCGACAGTCCCTCCTACGAGCAGTACGTC. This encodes CASSVGDSPSYEQYV.

The CDR3, as DNA: TGTGCCAGCAGACGGGACAGGGATAATCAGCCCCAGCATTTT. As protein: CASRRDRDNQPQHF. This chain uses TRBV7-8 with TRBJ1-5; 9 nucleotides agree with TRBD1. The CDR3 contains 14 residues. After removal of 6 bases from V and 4 bases from J, the junction contained 4 bases not matched to a gene. From germline, CDR1 is SGHVS and CDR2 FQNEAQ.

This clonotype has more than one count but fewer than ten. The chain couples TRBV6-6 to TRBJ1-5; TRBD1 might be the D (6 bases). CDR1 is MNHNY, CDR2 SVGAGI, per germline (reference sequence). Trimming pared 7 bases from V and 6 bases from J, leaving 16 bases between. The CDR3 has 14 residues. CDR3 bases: TGTGCCAGCAACCCGAACAGGGTACGTCAGCCCCAGCATTTT. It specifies CASNPNRVRQPQHF.

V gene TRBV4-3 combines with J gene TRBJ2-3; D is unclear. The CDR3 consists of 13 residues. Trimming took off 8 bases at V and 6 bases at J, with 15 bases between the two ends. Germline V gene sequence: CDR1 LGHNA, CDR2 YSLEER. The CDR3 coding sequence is TGCGCCAGCGGTCCGACAATCGGGGATACGCAGTATTTT. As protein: CASGPTIGDTQYF.

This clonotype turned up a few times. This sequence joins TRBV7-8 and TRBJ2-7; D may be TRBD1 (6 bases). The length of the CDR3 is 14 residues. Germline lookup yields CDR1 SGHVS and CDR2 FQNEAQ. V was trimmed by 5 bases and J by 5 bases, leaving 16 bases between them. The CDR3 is CASSPAGRGHEQYF. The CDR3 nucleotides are TGTGCCAGCAGCCCCGCGGGCAGGGGACACGAGCAGTACTTC.

CDR3 sequence (DNA): TGTGCCAGCAGTTTAGTAGGTGGCAGGGCCACTGAAGCTTTCTTT. It is translated as CASSLVGGRATEAFF. The chain carries TRBV28 and TRBJ1-1; perhaps TRBD1 as D (5 bases). Germline V gives CDR1 MDHEN, CDR2 SYDVKM. V lost 2 bases, J lost 4 bases, and 14 bases lay in between. This CDR3 has 15 amino acids.

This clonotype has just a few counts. The CDR3 spells CASSGVGRSSYEQYV. Written as DNA, the CDR3 is TGTGCCAGCAGTGGCGTAGGGCGAAGCTCCTACGAGCAGTACGTC. The chain links TRBV6-2 or TRBV6-3 to TRBJ2-7, with no clear D. V was trimmed by 5 bases and J by 0 bases, leaving 14 bases between them. The CDR3 is made up of 15 amino acids. Per the germline V gene, CDR1 is MNHEY and CDR2 is SVGEGT.

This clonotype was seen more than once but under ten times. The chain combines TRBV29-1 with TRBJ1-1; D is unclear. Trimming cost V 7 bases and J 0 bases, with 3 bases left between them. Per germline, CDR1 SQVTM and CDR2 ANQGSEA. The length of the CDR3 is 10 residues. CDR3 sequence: CSALNTEAFF. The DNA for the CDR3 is TGCAGCGCATTGAACACTGAAGCTTTCTTT.